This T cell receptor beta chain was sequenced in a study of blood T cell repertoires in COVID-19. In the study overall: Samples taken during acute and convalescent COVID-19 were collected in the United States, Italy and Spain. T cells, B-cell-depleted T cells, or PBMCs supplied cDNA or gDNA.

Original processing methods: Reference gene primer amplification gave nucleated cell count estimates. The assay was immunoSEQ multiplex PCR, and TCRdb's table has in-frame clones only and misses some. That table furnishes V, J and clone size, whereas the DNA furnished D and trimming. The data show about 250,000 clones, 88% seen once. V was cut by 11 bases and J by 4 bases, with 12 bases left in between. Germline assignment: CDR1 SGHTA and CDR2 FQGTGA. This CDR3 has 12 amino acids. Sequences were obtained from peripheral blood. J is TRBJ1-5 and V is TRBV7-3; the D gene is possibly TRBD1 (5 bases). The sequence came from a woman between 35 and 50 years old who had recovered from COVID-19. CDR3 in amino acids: CAGGGSNQPQHF. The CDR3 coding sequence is TGTGCCGGGGGAGGGAGTAATCAGCCCCAGCATTTT.